This T cell receptor (beta chain) was identified in a study of tumor-infiltrating lymphocytes in oesophageal squamous cell carcinoma. The CDR3 is 13 residues long. CDR1 is SGHTA, CDR2 FQGTGA, per germline. This clonotype has more than one count but fewer than ten. TCRdb fed the PCR reads into MiXCR, producing one record per CDR3 protein. This sample carries fewer than 20,000 distinct CDR3 sequences, 47% of them seen once, and the ten largest clones take less than 45%. Sequencing was carried out using normal esophageal tissue next to the tumor. The chain carries TRBV7-3 and TRBJ2-5; D may be TRBD2 (6 bases). The J call may be in error: the DNA end matches TRBJ2-7 better. The receptor comes from a female donor with esophageal squamous cell carcinoma. CDR3 sequence reads: CASSPRRGYEQYF. For the CDR3, the DNA is TGTGCCAGCAGCCCTCGGAGGGGCTACGAGCAGTACTTC.